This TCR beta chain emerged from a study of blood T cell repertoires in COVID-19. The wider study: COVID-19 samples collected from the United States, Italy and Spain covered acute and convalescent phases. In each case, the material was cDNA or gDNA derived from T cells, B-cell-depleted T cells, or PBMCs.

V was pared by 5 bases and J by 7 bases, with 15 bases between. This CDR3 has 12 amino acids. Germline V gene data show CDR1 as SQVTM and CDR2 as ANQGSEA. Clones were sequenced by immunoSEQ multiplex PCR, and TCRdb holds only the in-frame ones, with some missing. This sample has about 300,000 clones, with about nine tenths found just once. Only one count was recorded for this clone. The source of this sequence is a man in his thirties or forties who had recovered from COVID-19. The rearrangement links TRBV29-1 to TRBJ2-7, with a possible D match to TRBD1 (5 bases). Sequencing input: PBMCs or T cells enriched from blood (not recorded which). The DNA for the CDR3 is TGCAGCGTTCAAACACCAGGGTGGGAGCAGTACTTC. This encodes CSVQTPGWEQYF.